This note documents a single T cell receptor (beta chain) sequence. The antigen is undetermined. These data are taken from a study of response to subunit inactivated influenza vaccine. Findings of the study overall: With each seasonal influenza vaccination, the authors suggested, few new T cells are recruited.

Looked up from germline, CDR1 is DFQATT and CDR2 is SNEGSKA (reference sequence). The V segment lost 4 bases and the J segment 4 bases; nucleotides outside the gene matches: 3. This CDR3 region has 13 residues. TCRdb called the RT-PCR reads again in MiXCR, with one record for every CDR3 protein. Among fewer than 700,000 distinct CDR3 sequences listed, 10% to 15% were seen once. This material consisted of PBMCs from blood, taken about 40 days after vaccination. This chain connects TRBV20-1 to TRBJ2-5, with 10 bases lining up with TRBD2. The receptor was isolated from a man aged 50-59 years who received an inactivated influenza vaccine. The CDR3 reads CSAKRGGGETQYF. CDR3 DNA: TGCAGTGCTAAGCGGGGGGGCGGAGAGACCCAGTACTTC.